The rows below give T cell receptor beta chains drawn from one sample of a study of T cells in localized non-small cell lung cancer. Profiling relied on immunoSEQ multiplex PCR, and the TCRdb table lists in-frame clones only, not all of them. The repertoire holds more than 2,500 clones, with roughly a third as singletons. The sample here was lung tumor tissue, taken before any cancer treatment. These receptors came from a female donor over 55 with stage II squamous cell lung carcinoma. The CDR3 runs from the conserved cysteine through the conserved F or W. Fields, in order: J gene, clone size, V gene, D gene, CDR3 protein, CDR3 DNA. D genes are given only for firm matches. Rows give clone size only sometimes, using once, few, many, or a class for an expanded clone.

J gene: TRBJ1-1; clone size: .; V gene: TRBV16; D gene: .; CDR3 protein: CASSRGHSNTEAFF; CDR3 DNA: TGTGCCAGCAGCCGGGGACACTCGAACACTGAAGCTTTCTTT
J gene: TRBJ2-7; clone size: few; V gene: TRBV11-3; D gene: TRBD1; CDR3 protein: CASSSDRGFYEQYF; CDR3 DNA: TGTGCCAGCAGCTCGGACAGGGGTTTCTACGAGCAGTACTTC
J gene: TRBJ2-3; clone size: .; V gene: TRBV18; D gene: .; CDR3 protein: CASSPTRGIDTQYF; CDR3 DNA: TGTGCCAGCTCACCAACCCGGGGGATAGATACGCAGTATTTT
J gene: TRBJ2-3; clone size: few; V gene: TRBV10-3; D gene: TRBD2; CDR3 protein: CAISEFTGTSGGLDTQYF; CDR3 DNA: TGTGCCATCAGTGAGTTTACCGGGACTAGCGGGGGCCTAGATACGCAGTATTTT
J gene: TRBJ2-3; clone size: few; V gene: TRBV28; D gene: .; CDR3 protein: CASSTTGSSGGDTQYF; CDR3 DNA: TGTGCCAGCAGCACAACAGGCTCCTCGGGTGGGGATACGCAGTATTTT
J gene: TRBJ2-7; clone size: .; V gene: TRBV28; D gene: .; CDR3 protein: CASSLTLIADGQYF; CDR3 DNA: TGTGCCAGCAGTTTAACCCTGATCGCCGACGGGCAGTACTTC
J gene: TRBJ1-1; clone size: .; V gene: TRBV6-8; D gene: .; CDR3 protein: CASSGYMNTEAFF; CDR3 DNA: TGTGCCAGTTCAGGGTACATGAACACTGAAGCTTTCTTT
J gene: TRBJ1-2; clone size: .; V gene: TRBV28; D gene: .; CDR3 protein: CAVLNDGAYGYTF; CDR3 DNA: TGTGCCGTCCTAAATGACGGGGCCTATGGCTACACCTTC
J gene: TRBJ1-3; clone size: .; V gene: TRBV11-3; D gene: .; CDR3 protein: CASSLDEGQRIGNTIYF; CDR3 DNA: TGTGCCAGCAGCTTAGACGAAGGACAGAGGATTGGAAACACCATATATTTT
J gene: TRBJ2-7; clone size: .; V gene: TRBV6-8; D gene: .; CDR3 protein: CASRVRSAGTLSSYEQYF; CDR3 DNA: TGTGCCAGCCGTGTTCGTTCGGCGGGGACTTTGAGCTCCTACGAGCAGTACTTC
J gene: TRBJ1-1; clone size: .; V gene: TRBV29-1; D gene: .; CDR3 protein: CSGTRELTEAFF; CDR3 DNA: TGCAGCGGTACCAGGGAGCTCACTGAAGCTTTCTTT
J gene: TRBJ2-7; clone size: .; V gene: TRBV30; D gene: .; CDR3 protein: CAWRRPSLSGEQYF; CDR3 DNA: TGTGCCTGGAGGAGGCCCAGCCTTTCCGGCGAGCAGTACTTC
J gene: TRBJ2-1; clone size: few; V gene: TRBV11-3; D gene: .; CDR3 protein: CASSLNPGVSEQFF; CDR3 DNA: TGTGCCAGCAGCTTGAATCCAGGAGTTAGTGAGCAGTTCTTC
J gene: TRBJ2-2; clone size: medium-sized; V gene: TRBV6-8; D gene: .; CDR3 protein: CASSYLGNGELFF; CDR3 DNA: TGTGCCAGCAGTTACCTGGGGAACGGGGAGCTGTTTTTT
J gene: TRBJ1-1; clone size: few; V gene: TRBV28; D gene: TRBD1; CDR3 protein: CASSPQGAGMNTEAFF; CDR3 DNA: TGTGCCAGCAGCCCCCAGGGGGCAGGGATGAACACTGAAGCTTTCTTT
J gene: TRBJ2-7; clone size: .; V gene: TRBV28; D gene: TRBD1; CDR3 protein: CASSKGGPYEQYF; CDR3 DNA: TGTGCCAGCAGCAAAGGGGGCCCCTACGAGCAGTACTTC
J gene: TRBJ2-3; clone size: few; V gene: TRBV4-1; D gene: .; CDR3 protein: CASSQESVSDTQYF; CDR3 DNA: TGCGCCAGCAGCCAAGAATCGGTTTCAGATACGCAGTATTTT
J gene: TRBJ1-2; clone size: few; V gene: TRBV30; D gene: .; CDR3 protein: CAWSVFGGGYTF; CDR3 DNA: TGTGCCTGGAGTGTTTTTGGGGGCGGCTACACCTTC
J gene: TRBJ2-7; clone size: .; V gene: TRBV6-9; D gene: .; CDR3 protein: CASSYPFYEQYF; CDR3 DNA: TGTGCCAGCAGTTACCCCTTCTACGAGCAGTACTTC
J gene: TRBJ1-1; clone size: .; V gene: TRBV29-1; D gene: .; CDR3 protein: CSVLGVGGMNTEAFF; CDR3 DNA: TGCAGCGTCCTAGGGGTTGGGGGGATGAACACTGAAGCTTTCTTT
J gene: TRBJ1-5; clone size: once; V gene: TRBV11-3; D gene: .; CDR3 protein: CASSLAPRSNQPQHF; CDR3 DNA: TGTGCCAGCAGCTTGGCTCCTAGGAGCAATCAGCCCCAGCATTTT
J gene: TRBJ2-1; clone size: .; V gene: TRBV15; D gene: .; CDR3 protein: CATSSQSGSYNEQFF; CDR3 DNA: TGTGCCACCAGCAGTCAGAGTGGCTCCTACAATGAGCAGTTCTTC
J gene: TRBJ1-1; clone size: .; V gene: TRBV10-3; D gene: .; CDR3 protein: CAISEGQVVLGGTFF; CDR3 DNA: TGTGCCATCAGTGAGGGGCAGGTGGTCTTGGGGGGAACTTTCTTT
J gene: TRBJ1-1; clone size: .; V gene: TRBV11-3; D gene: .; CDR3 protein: CASSLGLGLGTEAFF; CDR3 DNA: TGTGCCAGCAGCTTAGGGCTCGGGCTGGGCACTGAAGCTTTCTTT
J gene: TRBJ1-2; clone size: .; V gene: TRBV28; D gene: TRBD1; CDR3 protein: CASSLQGARGYTF; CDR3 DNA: TGTGCCAGCAGTTTGCAGGGGGCGCGCGGCTACACCTTC
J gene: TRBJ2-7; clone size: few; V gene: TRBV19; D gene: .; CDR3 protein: CASSGPPSYEQYF; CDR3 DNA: TGTGCCAGTAGTGGGCCACCCTCCTACGAGCAGTACTTC
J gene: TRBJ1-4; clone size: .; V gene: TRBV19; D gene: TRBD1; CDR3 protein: CASADRADVEKLFF; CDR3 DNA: TGTGCCAGCGCAGACAGGGCCGACGTTGAAAAACTGTTTTTT
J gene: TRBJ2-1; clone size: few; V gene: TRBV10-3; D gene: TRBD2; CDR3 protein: CAISGPGTSGPWNEQFF; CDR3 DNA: TGTGCCATCAGTGGGCCGGGGACTAGCGGACCATGGAATGAGCAGTTCTTC
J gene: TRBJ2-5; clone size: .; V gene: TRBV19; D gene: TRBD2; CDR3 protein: CASRTLAGGETQYF; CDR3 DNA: TGTGCCAGTCGGACCTTAGCGGGAGGCGAGACCCAGTACTTC
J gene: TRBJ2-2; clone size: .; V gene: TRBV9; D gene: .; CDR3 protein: CASRVDRGELFF; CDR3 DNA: TGTGCCAGCAGGGTAGACAGGGGGGAGCTGTTTTTT
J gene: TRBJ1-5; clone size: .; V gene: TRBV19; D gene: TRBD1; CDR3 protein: CASSGQGGNQPQHF; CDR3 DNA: TGTGCCAGTAGTGGACAGGGAGGCAATCAGCCCCAGCATTTT
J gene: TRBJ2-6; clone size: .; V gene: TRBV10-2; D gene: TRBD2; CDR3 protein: CASRLAGSSGANVLTF; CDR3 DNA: TGCGCCAGCCGACTAGCGGGGAGCTCTGGGGCCAACGTCCTGACTTTC
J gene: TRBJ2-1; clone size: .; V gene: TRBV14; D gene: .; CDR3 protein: CASSQKGPSGEQFF; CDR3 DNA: TGTGCCAGCAGCCAAAAGGGACCCAGCGGTGAGCAGTTCTTC
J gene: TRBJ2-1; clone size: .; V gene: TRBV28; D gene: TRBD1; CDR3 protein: CASSSGQGSSTYSYNEQFF; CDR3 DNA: TGTGCCAGCAGTTCCGGACAGGGGTCTTCAACCTACTCCTACAATGAGCAGTTCTTC
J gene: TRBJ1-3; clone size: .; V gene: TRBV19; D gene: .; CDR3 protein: CASSPAHDSGNTIYF; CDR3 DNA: TGTGCCAGTAGTCCGGCTCACGACTCTGGAAACACCATATATTTT
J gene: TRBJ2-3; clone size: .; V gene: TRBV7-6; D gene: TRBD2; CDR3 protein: CASSPPGLSTDTQYF; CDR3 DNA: TGTGCCAGCAGCCCACCGGGACTAAGCACAGATACGCAGTATTTT
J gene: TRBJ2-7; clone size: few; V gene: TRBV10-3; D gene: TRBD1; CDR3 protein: CASSDRGWELWEQYF; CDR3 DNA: TGTGCCAGCTCCGACAGGGGCTGGGAACTGTGGGAGCAGTACTTC
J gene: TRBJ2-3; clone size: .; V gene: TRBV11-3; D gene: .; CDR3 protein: CASSLESSTDTQYF; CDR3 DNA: TGTGCCAGCAGCTTGGAGTCCAGCACAGATACGCAGTATTTT
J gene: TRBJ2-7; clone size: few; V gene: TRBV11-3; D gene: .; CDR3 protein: CASSARRGTYEQYF; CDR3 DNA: TGTGCCAGCAGCGCGCGCCGAGGGACTTACGAGCAGTACTTC
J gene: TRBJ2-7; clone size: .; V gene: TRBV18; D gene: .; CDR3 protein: CASSATGDGSYEQYF; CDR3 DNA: TGTGCCAGCTCAGCAACAGGCGACGGCTCCTACGAGCAGTACTTC
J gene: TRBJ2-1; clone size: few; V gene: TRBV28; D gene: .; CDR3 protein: CASSLSRASYNEQFF; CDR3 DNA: TGTGCCAGCAGTTTATCCAGAGCATCCTACAATGAGCAGTTCTTC